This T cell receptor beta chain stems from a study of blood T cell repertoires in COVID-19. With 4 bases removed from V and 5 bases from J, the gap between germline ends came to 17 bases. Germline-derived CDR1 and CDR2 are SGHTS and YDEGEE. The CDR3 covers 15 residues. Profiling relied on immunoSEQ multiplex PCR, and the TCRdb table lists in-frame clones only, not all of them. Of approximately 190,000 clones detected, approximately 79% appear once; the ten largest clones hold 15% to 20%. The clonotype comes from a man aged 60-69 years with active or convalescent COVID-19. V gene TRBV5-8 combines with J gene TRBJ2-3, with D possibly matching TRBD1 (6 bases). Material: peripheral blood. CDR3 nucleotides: TGTGCCAGCAGCCTACTCCGACAGGCGATAGATACGCAGTATTTT. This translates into CASSLLRQAIDTQYF. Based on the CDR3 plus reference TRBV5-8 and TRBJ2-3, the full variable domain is EAGVTQSPTHLIKTRGQQATLRCSPISGHTSVYWYQQALGLGLQFLLWYDEGEERNRGNFPPRFSGRQFPNYSSELNVNALELEDSALYLCASSLLRQAIDTQYFGPGTRLTVL.